One and the same sample provided the 15 T cell receptor beta chains below, sequenced in a study of T cells in Graves' hyperthyroidism and ophthalmopathy. RNA transcripts provided the source from which TCR beta CDR3 regions were amplified. With the HTBI primer set, the TCR CDR3 went through a first round of RT-PCR. Via MiXCR, TCRdb re-called the multiplex PCR reads, giving one row per CDR3 protein. The sample holds approximately 740,000 distinct CDR3 sequences, 14% seen once. Input material: blood. Receptor source: a woman aged 18-29 years with Graves' hyperthyroidism.

This clonotype was detected many times. The J gene is TRBJ2-7, the V gene TRBV11-2; unclear D gene. V was shortened by 1 base and J by 6 bases, with 13 bases between the two germline ends. The CDR3 consists of 14 residues. Germline CDR1 reads SGHAT; CDR2 reads FQNNGV. CDR3 in amino acids: CASSLVQEIGEQYF. The CDR3 region has the DNA TGTGCCAGCAGCTTAGTCCAGGAGATCGGCGAGCAGTACTTC. Full variable domain (missing parts from reference TRBV11-2 and TRBJ2-7): EAGVAQSPRYKIIEKRQSVAFWCNPISGHATLYWYQQILGQGPKLLIQFQNNGVVDDSQLPKDRFSAERLKGVDSTLKIQPAKLEDSAVYLCASSLVQEIGEQYFGPGTRLTVT.

This clonotype was detected many times. The chain couples TRBV6-1 to TRBJ2-7, with TRBD1 identical over 10 bases. The ends lost 6 bases at V and 5 bases at J; junction bases unmatched: 16. CDR3 size: 17 residues. CDR1 and CDR2 (germline): MNHNS, SASEGT. The CDR3 loop reads CASRQRSLRDRGNEQYF. Here the CDR3 DNA reads TGTGCCAGCAGACAAAGGAGTCTCCGGGACAGGGGAAACGAGCAGTACTTC.

This clonotype came up many times. The rearrangement joins TRBV12-5 to TRBJ2-5; no clear D. This CDR3 spans 16 amino acids. With 2 bases removed from V and 5 bases from J, the gap between germline ends came to 18 bases. Germline CDR1 LGHNT, CDR2 FRNRAP. CDR3 loop: CASGLSESSKRETQYF. Here the CDR3 DNA reads TGTGCTAGTGGTTTGTCCGAATCGTCGAAAAGGGAGACCCAGTACTTC.

V gene TRBV19 combines with J gene TRBJ2-1; 7 bases align to TRBD2. The V segment lost 5 bases and the J segment 2 bases; nucleotides outside the gene matches: 9. The CDR3 length is 16 residues. Germline CDR1 is LNHDA and CDR2 is SQIVND (reference sequence). The CDR3 loop is CASSWASGTPYNEQFF. CDR3 coding DNA: TGTGCCAGTAGTTGGGCAAGCGGGACCCCCTACAATGAGCAGTTCTTC.

This clonotype was seen ten or more times. The chain couples TRBV11-2 to TRBJ2-1; D is ambiguous. The germline V gene encodes CDR1 SGHAT and CDR2 FQNNGV. Trimming pared 5 bases from V and 0 bases from J, leaving 8 bases between. The CDR3 has 14 amino acids. The CDR3 reads CASSLQYSYNEQFF. The CDR3 coding sequence is TGTGCCAGCAGCCTGCAATACTCCTACAATGAGCAGTTCTTC.

This clonotype occurred a few times. The J gene is TRBJ1-1, the V gene TRBV6-5, with 10 bases that match TRBD1. Trimming removed 2 bases from V and 6 bases from J; junction bases left unmatched: 0. From germline, CDR1 is MNHEY and CDR2 SVGAGI. The CDR3 length is 13 residues. The chain's CDR3 is CASSYGTGAEAFF. The CDR3 nucleotides read TGTGCCAGCAGTTACGGGACAGGGGCTGAAGCTTTCTTT.

This clonotype was seen ten or more times. The CDR3 sequence: CSARGDLNQPQHF. For the CDR3, the DNA is TGCAGTGCTAGAGGGGACTTGAATCAGCCCCAGCATTTT. The J gene is TRBJ1-5, the V gene TRBV20-1, with TRBD1 as a possible D gene (5 bases). This CDR3 contains 13 residues. The V end was cut by 1 base, the J end by 4 bases, with 8 bases between. Germline CDR1 reads DFQATT; CDR2 reads SNEGSKA (reference sequence).

V is TRBV11-2 and J is TRBJ2-7; the D gene is possibly TRBD1 (6 bases). V was trimmed by 6 bases and J by 0 bases, leaving 15 bases between them. Germline V gives CDR1 SGHAT, CDR2 FQNNGV. This CDR3 comprises 15 residues. CDR3 bases: TGTGCCAGCAGGAGCATCCGGGACACCTCCTACGAGCAGTACTTC. Translating gives CASRSIRDTSYEQYF.

As concerns this clonotype: An end of the junction does not agree with germline; a read error may underlie this. The rearrangement uses TRBV7-7 and TRBJ2-1; a weak D match, TRBD2 (7 bases). Germline-derived CDR1 and CDR2 are SSHAT and FNYEAQ (reference sequence). This CDR3 is 19 amino acids long. DNA for the CDR3: TGTGCTAGCAGCCCGGGGGCCAGACTAGCCACTGGGAGTTACAATGAGCAGTTCTTC. Its translation: CASSPGARLATGSYNEQFF.

This clonotype was observed many times. The gene calls are TRBV7-9 and TRBJ1-3, with D maybe TRBD1 (5 bases). V was pared by 5 bases and J by 2 bases, with 13 bases between. The CDR3 has 15 amino acids. Per germline, CDR1 SEHNR and CDR2 FQNEAQ (reference sequence). The CDR3 region is CASSLRDRTGNTIYF. The CDR3 nucleotides are TGTGCCAGCAGCCTACGCGACAGAACTGGAAACACCATATATTTT.

This clonotype showed up just a few times. V usage is TRBV12-3 or TRBV12-4 and J usage is TRBJ2-7; 7 positions match TRBD2. This CDR3 comprises 15 residues. The V and J ends lost 5 bases and 3 bases, in that order; junction bases with no gene match: 10. The CDR3, as DNA: TGTGCCAGCAGTCAAAATCTAGCGGTGATCTACGAGCAGTACTTC. It specifies CASSQNLAVIYEQYF.

V usage is TRBV5-1 and J usage is TRBJ1-2, with D unclear. The CDR3 has 15 residues. V lost 0 bases to trimming and J lost 2 bases, with 11 bases between them. Germline V lookup: CDR1 SGHRS, CDR2 YFSETQ. DNA for the CDR3: TGCGCCAGCAGCTTGGGAGCCGCCGGGAACTATGGCTACACCTTC. Translating it yields CASSLGAAGNYGYTF.

This clonotype has only a few counts. The CDR3 here is CASSQQRQAGETQYF. The DNA of the CDR3 is TGCGCCAGCAGCCAGCAACGACAGGCTGGGGAGACCCAGTACTTC. The genes are TRBV4-1 and TRBJ2-5, with a tentative D call TRBD1 (6 bases). Germline V gives CDR1 MGHRA, CDR2 YSYEKL. V lost 3 bases and J 5 bases, leaving 16 bases between the germline ends. The CDR3 has 15 amino acids.

This chain joins TRBV20-1 and TRBJ2-3; 14 nucleotides align to TRBD2. The CDR3 loop spans 18 amino acids. With V trimmed by 3 bases and J by 4 bases, 12 bases remained unmatched. Germline CDR1 DFQATT, CDR2 SNEGSKA (reference sequence). The CDR3 loop is CSASPGTSGSEFSDTQYF. The CDR3 DNA reads TGCAGTGCTAGCCCTGGGACTAGCGGGAGTGAATTTTCAGATACGCAGTATTTT.

This clonotype has a handful of counts. V usage is TRBV14 and J usage is TRBJ1-3, with D tentatively TRBD1 (6 bases). The CDR3 contains 16 residues. V lost 7 bases and J 0 bases, leaving 16 bases between the germline ends. CDR1 is SGHDN and CDR2 is FVKESK in the germline V gene. The CDR3, as DNA: TGTGCCAGCACGCCGGGACACTCACTCTCTGGAAACACCATATATTTT. This translates into CASTPGHSLSGNTIYF.